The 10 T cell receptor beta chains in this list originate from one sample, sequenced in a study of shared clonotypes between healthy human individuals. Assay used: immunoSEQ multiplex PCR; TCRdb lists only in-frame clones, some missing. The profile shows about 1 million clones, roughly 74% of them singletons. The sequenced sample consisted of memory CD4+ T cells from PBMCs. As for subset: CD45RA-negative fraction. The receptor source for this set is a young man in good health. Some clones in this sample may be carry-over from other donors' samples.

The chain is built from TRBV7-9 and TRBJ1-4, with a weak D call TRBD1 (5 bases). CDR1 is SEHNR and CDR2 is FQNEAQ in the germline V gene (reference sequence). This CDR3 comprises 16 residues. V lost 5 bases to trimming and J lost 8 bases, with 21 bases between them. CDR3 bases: TGTGCCAGCAGCCTGGGGACGGGGAGATCAGGAGAAAAACTGTTTTTT. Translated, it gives CASSLGTGRSGEKLFF.

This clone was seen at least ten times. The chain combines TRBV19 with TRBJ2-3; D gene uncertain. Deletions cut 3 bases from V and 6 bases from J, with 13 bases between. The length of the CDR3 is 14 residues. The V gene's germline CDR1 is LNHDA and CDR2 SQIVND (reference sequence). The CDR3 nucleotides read TGTGCCAGTAGTATTCGGGCGCGGCCGGATACGCAGTATTTT. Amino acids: CASSIRARPDTQYF. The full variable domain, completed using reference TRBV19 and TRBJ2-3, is DGGITQSPKYLFRKEGQNVTLSCEQNLNHDAMYWYRQDPGQGLRLIYYSQIVNDFQKGDIAEGYSVSREKKESFPLTVTSAQKNPTAFYLCASSIRARPDTQYFGPGTRLTVL.

CDR3 protein: CASSLHSGRADTQYF. The CDR3 bases are TGTGCCAGCAGTTTACATAGCGGGAGGGCAGATACGCAGTATTTT. The chain joins TRBV28 to TRBJ2-3; 11 bases map to TRBD2. This CDR3 contains 15 residues. CDR1 is MDHEN, CDR2 SYDVKM, per germline. The trim removed 2 bases at V and 4 bases at J, leaving 2 bases unmatched.

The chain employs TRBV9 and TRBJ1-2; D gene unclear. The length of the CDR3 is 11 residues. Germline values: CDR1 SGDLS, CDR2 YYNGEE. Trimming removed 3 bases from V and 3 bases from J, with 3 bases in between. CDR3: CASSAYYGYTF. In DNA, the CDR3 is TGTGCCAGCAGCGCGTACTATGGCTACACCTTC.

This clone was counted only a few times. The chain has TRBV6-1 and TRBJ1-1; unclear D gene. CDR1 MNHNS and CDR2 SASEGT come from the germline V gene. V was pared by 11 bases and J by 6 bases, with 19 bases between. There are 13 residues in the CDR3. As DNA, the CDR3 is TGTGCCGGGAGCATACTTCAAAACGCTGAAGCTTTCTTT. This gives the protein CAGSILQNAEAFF.

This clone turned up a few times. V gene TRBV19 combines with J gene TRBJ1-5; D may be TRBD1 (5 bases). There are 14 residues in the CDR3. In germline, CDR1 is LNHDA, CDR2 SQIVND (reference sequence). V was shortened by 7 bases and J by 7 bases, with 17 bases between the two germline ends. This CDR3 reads CASTYGGQRQPQHF. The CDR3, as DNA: TGTGCCAGTACCTACGGGGGTCAGCGGCAGCCCCAGCATTTT. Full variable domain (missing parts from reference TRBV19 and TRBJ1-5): DGGITQSPKYLFRKEGQNVTLSCEQNLNHDAMYWYRQDPGQGLRLIYYSQIVNDFQKGDIAEGYSVSREKKESFPLTVTSAQKNPTAFYLCASTYGGQRQPQHFGDGTRLSIL.

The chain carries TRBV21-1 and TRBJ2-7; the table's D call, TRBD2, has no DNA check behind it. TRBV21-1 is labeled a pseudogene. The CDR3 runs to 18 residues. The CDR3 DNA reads TGTGCCAGCAGCAAAGACCCGAGACTAGCGACGAGCTCCTACGAGCAGTACTTC. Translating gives CASSKDPRLATSSYEQYF.

CDR3 bases: TGTGCCAGCTCGGAGGCTCAGGAGACCCAGTACTTC. This gives the protein CASSEAQETQYF. V usage is TRBV18 and J usage is TRBJ2-5; tentatively, D is TRBD2 (5 bases). Germline values: CDR1 KGHSH, CDR2 LQKENI. The CDR3 is made up of 12 amino acids. Between the trimmed V and J ends, which lost 6 bases and 5 bases, there was a span of 10 bases.

CDR3 region: CASSRPLASNEQFF. In nucleotides, the CDR3 is TGTGCCAGCAGTCGTCCACTAGCCTCCAATGAGCAGTTCTTC. The rearrangement uses TRBV27 and TRBJ2-1, with D maybe TRBD2 (6 bases). The V end was cut by 5 bases, the J end by 6 bases, with 14 bases between. Per germline, CDR1 MNHEY and CDR2 SMNVEV (reference sequence). There are 14 residues in the CDR3.

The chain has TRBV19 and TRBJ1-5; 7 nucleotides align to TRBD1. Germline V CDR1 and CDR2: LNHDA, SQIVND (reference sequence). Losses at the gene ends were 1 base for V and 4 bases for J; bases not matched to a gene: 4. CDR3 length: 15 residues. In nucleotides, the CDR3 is TGTGCCAGTAGTATAGTGGGGACAGTTAATCAGCCCCAGCATTTT. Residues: CASSIVGTVNQPQHF.